This T cell receptor beta chain came from a study of cytomegalovirus exposure and HLA in healthy donors. The PCR ran on 60 Vbeta and 13 Jbeta primers. Produced via immunoSEQ multiplex PCR; TCRdb's table is partial and in-frame only. The sample yields about 200,000 clones, about 81% seen once. The CDR3 is 15 residues long. V lost 1 base and J 0 bases, leaving 9 bases between the germline ends. Germline lookup yields CDR1 MNHNS and CDR2 SASEGT. The sequenced material came from PBMCs. The clonotype originates from a woman aged 40-49 years in good health and CMV-seronegative. The chain recombines TRBV6-1 with TRBJ1-2, with D hard to call. The CDR3 region is CASSEDGTSNYGYTF. The CDR3 nucleotides are TGTGCCAGCAGTGAAGATGGCACCTCTAACTATGGCTACACCTTC.